This is a list of T cell receptor beta chains from one sample in a study of shared clonotypes between healthy human individuals. Libraries were prepared by immunoSEQ multiplex PCR; TCRdb keeps only in-frame clonotypes and omits some of them. The repertoire holds around 2,100,000 clones, with approximately 95% as singletons. Material for sequencing was naive CD8+ T cells sorted from blood. The receptors shown here come from a young man in good health. The CDR3 runs from the conserved cysteine through the conserved F or W. Each record gives: J gene, V gene, clone size, D gene, CDR3 DNA, CDR3 protein. The D gene is left open where the match is weak. Where a row states a size, it is once, few, many or the class of an expanded clone; other rows omit it.

TRBJ2-2,TRBV6-5,-,-,TGTGCCAGCAGTTACTCGGGCGGAGGATCCGGGGAGCTGTTTTTT,CASSYSGGGSGELFF
TRBJ2-7,TRBV11-2,-,-,TGTGCCAGCAGCTTAGAGCCCCCTGGGGGTTACGAGCAGTACTTC,CASSLEPPGGYEQYF
TRBJ2-5,TRBV27,once,TRBD2,TGTGCCAGCAGGGAACTAGCGGGGGTGGAGACCCAGTACTTC,CASRELAGVETQYF
TRBJ1-2,TRBV30,once,-,TGTGCCTGGAGTGTGCGGGGCTACACCTTC,CAWSVRGYTF
TRBJ1-1,TRBV6-1,-,-,TGTGCCAGCAGTGAAGAAGTACAATCGAGAGGTAACACTGAAGCTTTCTTT,CASSEEVQSRGNTEAFF
TRBJ2-3,TRBV5-1,once,-,TGCGCCAGCAGCTCCGGCCCCGGCACAGATACGCAGTATTTT,CASSSGPGTDTQYF
TRBJ2-1,TRBV28,-,-,TGTGCCAGCAGTTTGGGTTGGGGAAATGAGCAGTTCTTC,CASSLGWGNEQFF
TRBJ2-1,TRBV6-5,-,-,TGTGCCAGCAGTTACGACGGGAGCTATGAGCAGTTCTTC,CASSYDGSYEQFF
TRBJ2-7,TRBV5-1,-,TRBD1,TGCGCCAGCAGCCTATGGGGGACAGATAGCTCCTACGAGCAGTACTTC,CASSLWGTDSSYEQYF
TRBJ1-1,TRBV11-2,-,-,TGTGCCAGCAGCTTGGGGCAGGGGTACACTGAAGCTTTCTTT,CASSLGQGYTEAFF
TRBJ2-7,TRBV9,once,-,TGTGCCAGCAGCCTGGGAGGAGGGGGTGTCGAGCAGTACTTC,CASSLGGGGVEQYF
TRBJ2-7,TRBV7-2,-,-,TGTGCCAGCAGCTCACCCTCCTACGAGCAGTACTTC,CASSSPSYEQYF
TRBJ1-6,TRBV6-1,-,-,TGTGCCAGCAGTGAACAGGGTCCTGGGGGGTCACCCCTCCACTTT,CASSEQGPGGSPLHF
TRBJ1-2,TRBV6-6,once,-,TGTGCCAGCAGTCTCGTTTCAGGGACCGCCTATGGCTACACCTTC,CASSLVSGTAYGYTF
TRBJ1-1,TRBV4-2,-,-,TGTGCCAGCAGCCAAGCCCCAGAGATGAACACTGAAGCTTTCTTT,CASSQAPEMNTEAFF
TRBJ2-1,TRBV4-3,-,TRBD2,TGCGCCAGCAGCCAGTCTCTGGGACTAGCGGCTTACAATGAGCAGTTCTTC,CASSQSLGLAAYNEQFF
TRBJ2-7,TRBV5-6,-,-,TGTGCCAGCAGCCCTGCTCGGGGCTACGAGCAGTACTTC,CASSPARGYEQYF
TRBJ2-7,TRBV19,-,TRBD2,TGTGCCAGTACCCCCGGGACTAGCGGGGCCTACGAGCAGTACTTC,CASTPGTSGAYEQYF
TRBJ2-6,TRBV9,-,-,TGTGCCAGCAGCGGGTGGGGACGGGAGAGCTCTGGGGCCAACGTCCTGACTTTC,CASSGWGRESSGANVLTF
TRBJ1-5,TRBV25-1,-,-,TGTGCCAGCAGTCATGGTATTAGCAATCAGCCCCAGCATTTT,CASSHGISNQPQHF
TRBJ2-5,TRBV28,-,TRBD1,TGTGCCAGCAGTTTCGAGACCGGGACAGGCGATGCCCAGTACTTC,CASSFETGTGDAQYF
TRBJ1-1,TRBV5-1,-,TRBD1,TGCGCCAGCCGACGGACAGGGGGGGATAACACTGAAGCTTTCTTT,CASRRTGGDNTEAFF
TRBJ2-7,TRBV2,once,-,TGTGCCAGCAGTGTTGTCAGGGGAACCTACGAGCAGTACTTC,CASSVVRGTYEQYF
TRBJ2-1,TRBV27,-,-,TGTGCCAGCAGTCCGATCCCGCAGGGTCATCAAGGCAATGAGCAGTTCTTC,CASSPIPQGHQGNEQFF
TRBJ2-5,TRBV5-1,-,-,TGCGCCAGCAGCACCTCAAGAGACGGGACCCAGTACTTC,CASSTSRDGTQYF
TRBJ2-2,TRBV14,many,TRBD1,TGTGCCAGCAGCCAACGTGGACAGGTCACCGGGGAGCTGTTTTTT,CASSQRGQVTGELFF
TRBJ2-1,TRBV29-1,-,-,TGCAGCGTTGAACTTCTCAATGAGCAGTTCTTC,CSVELLNEQFF
TRBJ2-5,TRBV7-9,-,-,TGTGCCAGCAGCTTAGTGGGTTCTGAGGAGACCCAGTACTTC,CASSLVGSEETQYF
TRBJ1-4,TRBV7-8,-,-,TGTGCCAGCAGCTCGACATGGACCAATGAAAAACTGTTTTTT,CASSSTWTNEKLFF
TRBJ1-5,TRBV19,-,-,TGTGCCAGTAGTACCTATAACGTGGGGGGTCAGCCCCAGCATTTT,CASSTYNVGGQPQHF
TRBJ2-7,TRBV9,once,-,TGTGCCAGCAGCGTAAGCCCCTACTACGAGCAGTACTTC,CASSVSPYYEQYF
TRBJ2-1,TRBV28,once,TRBD1,TGTGCCAGCAGATTTGACAGGGGTTGGGATGAGCAGTTCTTC,CASRFDRGWDEQFF
TRBJ2-2,TRBV28,-,-,TGTGCCACCACACAGGGTCTGTACACCGGGGAGCTGTTTTTT,CATTQGLYTGELFF
TRBJ2-5,TRBV10-1,-,TRBD2,TGCGCCAGCAGTGACCCCTCGGGAGGCCAAGAGACCCAGTACTTC,CASSDPSGGQETQYF
TRBJ2-7,TRBV30,once,TRBD1,TGTGCCTGGAGGGGGGGACAGGCGTACGAGCAGTACTTC,CAWRGGQAYEQYF
TRBJ1-2,TRBV2,-,-,TGTGCCAGACAAAGGGGAGAGTCGCAAGGCTACACCTTC,CARQRGESQGYTF
TRBJ2-7,TRBV11-2,-,-,TGTGCCAGCAGCTTAGGCCCCTCGGGAAGAGGGTCCCACGAGCAGTACTTC,CASSLGPSGRGSHEQYF
TRBJ2-7,TRBV6-1,few,-,TGTGCCAGCAGTTTGGGCTACGAGCAGTACTTC,CASSLGYEQYF
TRBJ2-7,TRBV4-2,-,TRBD1,TGTGCCAGCAGCGACCGAACAGGGGGAAACGAGCAGTACTTC,CASSDRTGGNEQYF
TRBJ2-7,TRBV27,-,TRBD2,TGTGCCAGCAGTTTAGAGGGGAGCGGGAGGGTGTACGAGCAGTACTTC,CASSLEGSGRVYEQYF
TRBJ2-7,TRBV5-4,-,-,TGTGCCAGCAGCGTTGACCCCCTGAGCTCCTACGAGCAGTACTTC,CASSVDPLSSYEQYF
TRBJ1-5,TRBV28,-,TRBD1,TGTGCCAGCAGTTCTTGGACAGGGGGCTTTGTTCAGCCCCAGCATTTT,CASSSWTGGFVQPQHF
TRBJ2-7,TRBV27,-,TRBD1,TGTGCCAGCAGTTTAGACAGGGGCTCCTACGAGCAGTACTTC,CASSLDRGSYEQYF
TRBJ2-3,TRBV9,-,TRBD2,TGTGCCAGCAGCGGAGCGGCGGGGGGGCAGATAGATACGCAGTATTTT,CASSGAAGGQIDTQYF
TRBJ1-5,TRBV28,once,-,TGTGCCAGCAACGGAGCGGGGGGAGGCTATCAGCCCCAGCATTTT,CASNGAGGGYQPQHF